This T cell receptor beta chain stems from a study of shared clonotypes between healthy human individuals. The overall study: Two female and a few male donors aged 18 to 49 were enrolled. The plates for each donor numbered three CD4 naive, three CD4 memory, two CD8 naive and one CD8 memory.

Memory CD4+ cells were the fraction left after CD45RA+ naive selection. Per the germline V gene, CDR1 is SGHTA and CDR2 is FQGNSA. The CDR3 runs to 13 residues. V lost 3 bases and J 0 bases, leaving 5 bases between the germline ends. An assay was performed, and its level was deep. TCRdb's table, derived via immunoSEQ multiplex PCR, lists solely in-frame clones and lacks some. The sample lists over a million clones, around 74% occurring once. The chain links TRBV7-2 to TRBJ2-5, with no clear D. This TCR was recovered from a man younger than 30 in good health. Sequenced input: memory CD4+ T cells sorted from blood. The sample's subset: CD45RA-negative fraction. The CDR3 nucleotides are TGTGCCAGCAGCTTCGGGTACCAAGAGACCCAGTACTTC. Residues: CASSFGYQETQYF.